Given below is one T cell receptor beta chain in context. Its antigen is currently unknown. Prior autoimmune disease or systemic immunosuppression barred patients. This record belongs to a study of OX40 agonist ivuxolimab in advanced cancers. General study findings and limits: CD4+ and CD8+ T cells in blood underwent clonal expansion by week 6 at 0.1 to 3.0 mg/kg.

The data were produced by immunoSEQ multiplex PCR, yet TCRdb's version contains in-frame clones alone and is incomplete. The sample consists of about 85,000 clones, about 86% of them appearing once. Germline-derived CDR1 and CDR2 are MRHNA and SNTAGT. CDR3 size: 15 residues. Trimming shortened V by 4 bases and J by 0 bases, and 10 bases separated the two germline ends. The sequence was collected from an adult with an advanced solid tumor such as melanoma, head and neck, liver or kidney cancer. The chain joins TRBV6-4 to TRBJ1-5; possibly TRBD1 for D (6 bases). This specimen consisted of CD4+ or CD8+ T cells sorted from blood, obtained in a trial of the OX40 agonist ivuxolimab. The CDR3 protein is CASSVEGGSNQPQHF. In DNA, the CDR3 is TGTGCCAGCAGTGTCGAAGGGGGTAGCAATCAGCCCCAGCATTTT.